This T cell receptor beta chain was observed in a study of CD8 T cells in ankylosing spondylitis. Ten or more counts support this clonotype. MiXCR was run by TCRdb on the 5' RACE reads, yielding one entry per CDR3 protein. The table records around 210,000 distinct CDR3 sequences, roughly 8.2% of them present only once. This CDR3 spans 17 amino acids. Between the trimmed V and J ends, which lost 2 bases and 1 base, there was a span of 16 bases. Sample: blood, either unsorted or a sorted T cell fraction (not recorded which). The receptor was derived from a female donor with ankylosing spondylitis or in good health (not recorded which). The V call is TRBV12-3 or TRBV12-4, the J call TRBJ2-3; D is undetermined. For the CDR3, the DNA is TGTGCCAGCAGTTTATCGCCGTCCCCCAGCGGCACAGATACGCAGTATTTT. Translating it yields CASSLSPSPSGTDTQYF.